The T cell receptor beta chain under discussion was sequenced for a study of T cells after yellow fever vaccination. Study at large: Researchers used SMART-Seq v4 Ultra Low Input to prepare fractions that had low cell numbers. Broader study findings: Sorted repertoires could include abundant contaminating clonotypes from bulk cells. Compared with primary, the secondary response was weaker and peaked at day 5, not 15.

TCRdb recomputed calls from the 5' RACE reads with MiXCR, one row per CDR3 protein. The sample contains approximately 130,000 distinct CDR3 sequences, around 15% of which appear only once. The CDR3 covers 15 residues. Germline V CDR1 and CDR2: LGHNA, YNFKEQ. V lost 4 bases, J lost 2 bases, and 5 bases stayed unmatched. About this clonotype itself: The antigen is unknown.

The TCR comes from a man between 18 and 35 years old who received the YFV17D yellow fever vaccine. The source was CD8+ T cells sorted from PBMCs, collected 5 days after the yellow fever booster vaccination. The rearrangement links TRBV4-2 to TRBJ2-1; 7 positions agree with TRBD2. The CDR3 nucleotides are TGTGCCAGCAGCCCGACGGGGGGAACCTACAATGAGCAGTTCTTC. It translates to CASSPTGGTYNEQFF.